This T cell receptor (beta chain) was profiled in a study of T cells after yellow fever vaccination. 5'RACE template switching added a universal primer site and UMIs to TCR cDNA. MiXCR was run by TCRdb on the 5' RACE reads, yielding one entry per CDR3 protein. Of 200,000 to 300,000 distinct CDR3 sequences in the sample, roughly 13% are singletons; the top ten hold 0.4% to 0.55%. Study findings and constraints: Booster sampling recovered most clones from primary vaccination (96% CD4, roughly 90% CD8). Compared with primary, the secondary response was weaker and peaked at day 5, not 15.

In its sample, this clonotype was seen a few times. Its antigen is unidentified. The V gene end was trimmed by 8 bases and the J gene end by 4 bases; junction bases not matched to a gene: 6. The V gene's germline CDR1 is KGHSH and CDR2 LQKENI. The CDR3 runs to 13 residues. This TCR came from a young man who received the YFV17D yellow fever vaccine. Sequences were derived from CD4+ T cells sorted from PBMCs, sampled 45 days after the yellow fever booster vaccination. The rearrangement links TRBV18 to TRBJ2-5; 8 bases map to TRBD1. The CDR3 region is CASRRTGLETQYF. As DNA, the CDR3 is TGTGCCAGCCGCCGGACAGGGTTAGAGACCCAGTACTTC.